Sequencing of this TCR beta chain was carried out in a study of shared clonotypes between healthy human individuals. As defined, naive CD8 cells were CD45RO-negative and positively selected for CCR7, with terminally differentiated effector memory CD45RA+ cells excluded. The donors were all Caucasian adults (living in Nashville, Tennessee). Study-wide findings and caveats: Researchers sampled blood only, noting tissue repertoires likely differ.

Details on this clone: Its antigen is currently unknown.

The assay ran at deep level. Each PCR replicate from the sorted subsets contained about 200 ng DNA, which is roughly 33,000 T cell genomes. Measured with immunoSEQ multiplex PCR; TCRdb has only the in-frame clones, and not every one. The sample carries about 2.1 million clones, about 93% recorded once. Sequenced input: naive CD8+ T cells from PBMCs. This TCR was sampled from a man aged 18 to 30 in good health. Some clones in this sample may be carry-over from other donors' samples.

Written as DNA, the CDR3 is TGTGCCAGCAGCCTAGGACAGGGTGGTGTATTCGAGCAGTACTTC. This codes for CASSLGQGGVFEQYF. The chain uses TRBV7-8 and TRBJ2-7; TRBD1 matches 8 bases. Germline lookup yields CDR1 SGHVS and CDR2 FQNEAQ. V lost 5 bases and J lost 6; bases outside the gene matches: 12. The CDR3 spans 15 residues.